The next 24 T cell receptor beta chains were all read from a single sample in a study of identical twins (dated by TCRdb to the mid-2010s). Libraries were built with 5' RACE. Sequencer: Illumina HiSeq 2000. The raw public data were reprocessed by TCRdb itself: fastp quality trimming at Q25, MiXCR clonotype calling, in-frame beta chains only. Rows with a matching CDR3 protein are joined into one entry that keeps the most common DNA and genes. Present in this sample are 1.5 million to 2 million distinct CDR3 sequences, about 32% of which were seen just once. The ten largest clones add up to around 0.3% of the sample. Sequencing was done on a sample of cord blood. These receptors came from a newborn girl in good health.

In regard to this clonotype: One end of the junction fails to match germline, which may point to a read error. V is TRBV20-1 and J is TRBJ1-6, with 8 nucleotides matching TRBD1. This CDR3 has 17 amino acids. Germline CDR1 reads DFQATT; CDR2 reads SNEGSKA (reference sequence). CDR3 loop: CSARSSYGQGSNSPPHF. The CDR3 bases are TGCAGTGCTAGATCCTCCTACGGACAGGGATCCAATTCACCCCCCCACTTT.

The chain carries TRBV7-2 and TRBJ2-2; no firm D call. The CDR3 contains 14 residues. Germline V lookup: CDR1 SGHTA, CDR2 FQGNSA. Between the trimmed V and J ends, which lost 1 base and 7 bases, there was a span of 10 bases. Here the CDR3 reads CASSLGSAGGELFF. In nucleotides, the CDR3 is TGTGCCAGCAGCTTAGGGTCGGCAGGCGGGGAGCTGTTTTTT.

A single count supports this clonotype. The chain links TRBV7-2 to TRBJ2-1; perhaps TRBD2 as D (5 bases). V lost 3 bases, J lost 5 bases, and 8 bases lay in between. The CDR3 sequence is 13 residues long. CDR1 is SGHTA and CDR2 is FQGNSA in the germline V gene. DNA of the CDR3: TGTGCCAGCAGCTTCACACTAGACAATGAGCAGTTCTTC. This encodes CASSFTLDNEQFF.

This clonotype was recorded many times. CDR3 bases: TGCAGTGCTAGTTCGGGATCATATGGCTACACCTTC. Protein sequence: CSASSGSYGYTF. The chain carries TRBV20-1 and TRBJ1-2; D not resolved. The germline V gene has CDR1 DFQATT and CDR2 SNEGSKA (reference sequence). The CDR3 covers 12 residues. The V and J ends lost 3 bases and 5 bases respectively, with 10 bases between them.

This clonotype was recorded a few times. The CDR3 loop is CASRTLNYGYTF. Here the CDR3 DNA reads TGTGCCAGTCGGACACTAAACTATGGCTACACCTTC. This chain uses TRBV12-3 or TRBV12-4 with TRBJ1-2; perhaps TRBD1 as D (5 bases). Deletions cut 9 bases from V and 2 bases from J, with 10 bases between. CDR3 length: 12 residues.

Concerning this clonotype itself: The junction differs from germline at one of its ends, possibly a read error. This chain connects TRBV7-7 to TRBJ2-3; D is unresolved. Germline-derived CDR1 and CDR2 are SSHAT and FNYEAQ (reference sequence). The CDR3 is 14 amino acids. CDR3 protein: CASSSGIPTDTQYF. CDR3 nucleotides: TGTGCTAGCAGCTCCGGAATACCCACAGATACGCAGTATTTT.

The genes are TRBV20-1 and TRBJ2-1; 7 bases line up with TRBD1. The CDR3 extends over 14 amino acids. Germline values: CDR1 DFQATT, CDR2 SNEGSKA (reference sequence). Germline trimming cut 3 bases from V and 3 bases from J; bases unmatched to any gene: 5. CDR3 DNA: TGCAGTGCTAGTCTCCGGGACAGCTACAATGAGCAGTTCTTC. It yields the protein CSASLRDSYNEQFF.

This clonotype was observed a few times. This sequence joins TRBV20-1 and TRBJ2-7; 9 bases match TRBD1. The J segment lost 2 bases and the V segment lost 6 bases, leaving 8 bases of the junction unmatched. The length of the CDR3 is 14 residues. CDR1 and CDR2 (germline): DFQATT, SNEGSKA (reference sequence). In DNA, the CDR3 is TGCAGTGCACCTCCGGGACAGGGACCCTACGAGCAGTACTTC. Amino acid sequence: CSAPPGQGPYEQYF.

V usage is TRBV20-1 and J usage is TRBJ2-7, with D possibly matching TRBD2 (5 bases). V was clipped by 3 bases and J by 4 bases, with 13 bases between them. The CDR3 covers 13 residues. The germline V gene encodes CDR1 DFQATT and CDR2 SNEGSKA (reference sequence). CDR3 in DNA: TGCAGTGCTAGCCCCGGGGTAAGATACGAGCAGTACTTC. It encodes CSASPGVRYEQYF.

The CDR3 sequence: CAISEAGGRYNEQYF. The CDR3 DNA sequence: TGTGCCATCAGTGAGGCTGGCGGGAGATACAATGAGCAGTACTTC. The chain has TRBV10-3 and TRBJ2-7; TRBD2 aligns across 7 bases. Germline-derived CDR1 and CDR2 are ENHRY and SYGVKD. The CDR3 runs to 15 residues. The V gene end was trimmed by 2 bases and the J gene end by 7 bases; junction bases not matched to a gene: 11.

This clonotype was recorded a few times. V and J are TRBV16 and TRBJ1-1; D is ambiguous. Germline lookup yields CDR1 KGHSY and CDR2 FQNENV. The CDR3 loop spans 14 amino acids. With 1 base removed from V and 4 bases from J, the gap between germline ends came to 10 bases. CDR3 sequence reads: CASSQLEKSTEAFF. The CDR3 DNA reads as TGTGCCAGCAGCCAATTGGAGAAGAGCACTGAAGCTTTCTTT.

The J gene is TRBJ1-2, the V gene TRBV19, with TRBD1 identical over 7 bases. Germline V gene lookup returns CDR1 LNHDA and CDR2 SQIVND (reference sequence). V was pared by 0 bases and J by 8 bases, with 9 bases of the junction left unmatched. The CDR3 is 15 residues long. The CDR3 is CASSIDPLRGRGYTF. In DNA form, the CDR3 reads TGTGCCAGTAGTATAGACCCTCTGAGGGGGCGAGGCTACACCTTC. The full variable domain, with the rest looked up from reference TRBV19 and TRBJ1-2, is DGGITQSPKYLFRKEGQNVTLSCEQNLNHDAMYWYRQDPGQGLRLIYYSQIVNDFQKGDIAEGYSVSREKKESFPLTVTSAQKNPTAFYLCASSIDPLRGRGYTFGSGTRLTVV.

This clonotype has a count of ten or more. An end of the junction does not agree with germline; a read error may underlie this. V is TRBV4-1 and J is TRBJ2-5, with unresolved D. Germline V gene data show CDR1 as MGHRA and CDR2 as YSYEKL. The CDR3 is made up of 13 amino acids. CDR3 sequence reads: CASSQRLQETQYF. DNA for the CDR3: TGTGCCAGCAGCCAAAGGCTCCAAGAGACCCAGTACTTC.

The gene calls are TRBV29-1 and TRBJ1-2; TRBD1 is a possible D gene (5 bases). The CDR3 is 14 residues long. Germline V gene sequence: CDR1 SQVTM, CDR2 ANQGSEA. V was pared by 7 bases and J by 4 bases, with 19 bases between. The CDR3 DNA reads TGCAGCGCCCTATCCACAAGGGGTGGCTATGGCTACACCTTC. Protein: CSALSTRGGYGYTF.

This CDR3 reads CASSLVPQGAVYYGYTF. CDR3 bases: TGTGCCAGCAGTTTAGTCCCCCAGGGGGCCGTGTACTATGGCTACACCTTC. The V call is TRBV27, the J call TRBJ1-2; 8 nucleotides match TRBD1. J lost 3 bases, V lost 2 bases, and 11 bases had no gene match. This CDR3 is built from 17 residues. Germline assignment: CDR1 MNHEY and CDR2 SMNVEV (reference sequence).

This sequence joins TRBV20-1 and TRBJ1-1; maybe TRBD1 (5 bases). Germline values: CDR1 DFQATT, CDR2 SNEGSKA (reference sequence). This CDR3 spans 13 amino acids. V lost 5 bases and J lost 1, with 11 bases in between. This chain's CDR3 is CSALDSTNTEAFF. For the CDR3, the DNA is TGCAGTGCTCTCGACAGTACGAACACTGAAGCTTTCTTT.

This clonotype has more than one count but fewer than ten. The chain recombines TRBV10-3 with TRBJ2-7; D might be TRBD1 or TRBD2, each matching 5 bases. Germline CDR1 ENHRY, CDR2 SYGVKD. Between the trimmed V and J ends, which lost 0 bases and 4 bases, there was a span of 10 bases. The CDR3 runs to 14 residues. CDR3 sequence: CAISESGDPYEQYF. In DNA form, the CDR3 reads TGTGCCATCAGTGAGTCCGGGGACCCTTACGAGCAGTACTTC.

V usage is TRBV10-3 and J usage is TRBJ1-1; no clear D. This CDR3 comprises 12 residues. Germline V gene sequence: CDR1 ENHRY, CDR2 SYGVKD. Trimming stripped 0 bases from V and 9 bases from J, with 8 bases between. CDR3 amino acids: CAISESGSQAFF. In DNA, the CDR3 is TGTGCCATCAGTGAGTCCGGTTCACAAGCTTTCTTT.

The gene calls are TRBV24-1 and TRBJ2-7, with D perhaps TRBD1 (5 bases). Germline values: CDR1 KGHDR, CDR2 SFDVKD. The CDR3 runs to 13 residues. V lost 4 bases and J lost 3, with 9 bases in between. In DNA, the CDR3 is TGTGCCACCAGTGACTCCGACAGCTACGAGCAGTACTTC. Residues: CATSDSDSYEQYF.

Of note for this clonotype: The junction shows a germline mismatch at one end, possibly a read error. The chain combines TRBV2 with TRBJ2-1, with TRBD1 matching 7 bases. The CDR3 has 12 residues. Germline loops: CDR1 SNHLY, CDR2 FYNNEI. CDR3 nucleotides: TGTGTCAGCAGTAAACCAGGGGGTGAGCAGTTCTTC. Protein product: CVSSKPGGEQFF.

This clonotype was found many times. The rearrangement uses TRBV10-1 and TRBJ2-4; 7 positions agree with TRBD2. CDR3 length equals 17 residues. After removal of 2 bases from V and 1 base from J, the junction contained 8 bases not matched to a gene. Germline V gene sequence: CDR1 WNHNN, CDR2 SYGVQD (reference sequence). Written as DNA, the CDR3 is TGCGCCAGCAGTGAGAGTGGCGGGAGAAATGCCAAAAACATTCAGTACTTC. It is translated as CASSESGGRNAKNIQYF.

This rearrangement joins TRBV20-1 to TRBJ2-3; D call uncertain. Germline CDR1 reads DFQATT; CDR2 reads SNEGSKA (reference sequence). The CDR3 runs to 12 residues. The germline V and J ends were trimmed by 4 bases and 6 bases, with 11 bases remaining between them. The CDR3 DNA sequence: TGCAGTGCTACCAGTTCACGCGATACGCAGTATTTT. As protein: CSATSSRDTQYF.

CDR3 nucleotides: TGCGCCAGCAGCCAAGAGAGCAGCCTTAATGAAAAACTGTTTTTT. Amino acid sequence: CASSQESSLNEKLFF. The chain employs TRBV4-1 and TRBJ1-4; no reliable D call. The CDR3 runs 15 residues. CDR1 and CDR2 from the germline V gene are MGHRA and YSYEKL. V lost 0 bases to trimming and J lost 4 bases, with 9 bases between them.

The rearrangement links TRBV12-3 or TRBV12-4 to TRBJ2-1, with D perhaps given as TRBD1 or TRBD2 (5 bases each). Trimming took 5 bases from V and 2 from J, leaving 19 bases between them. The CDR3 loop spans 17 amino acids. CDR3 bases: TGTGCCAGCAGTCCTTACTCCGGGGCTACAACCTACAATGAGCAGTTCTTC. This translates into CASSPYSGATTYNEQFF.